This T cell receptor beta chain was captured in a study of T cells in localized non-small cell lung cancer. The study's findings and limits: Higher T cell density in the blood was associated with longer overall survival, whereas higher adjacent-lung clonality associated with shorter survival. Measurement of T cell clonality placed uninvolved adjacent lung highest, above the level in tumor. Appearance in adjacent lung was seen for a median about 60 of the top 100 tumor clones.

Germline loops: CDR1 LNHDA, CDR2 SQIVND (reference sequence). Trimming removed 5 bases from V and 4 bases from J; junction bases left unmatched: 11. CDR3 length: 15 amino acids. Clones were sequenced by immunoSEQ multiplex PCR, and TCRdb holds only the in-frame ones, with some missing. Of approximately 6,400 clones listed, around two fifths are singletons. About this clone: Its antigen is currently unknown.

The chain links TRBV19 to TRBJ2-7; 7 nucleotides align to TRBD1. Sample: lung tumor tissue, taken before any cancer treatment. This receptor was obtained from a woman aged 35 to 70 with stage II squamous cell lung carcinoma. As DNA, the CDR3 is TGTGCCAGTAGTCTAGGGGGCCATCTCGCTTACGAGCAGTACTTC. Amino acid sequence: CASSLGGHLAYEQYF.